This TCR beta chain stems from a study of CD8+CD57+ T cells in acquired aplastic anemia. Both TCR beta VDJ combination and CDR3 sequence profiling were carried out. Genomic DNA was the template for this profiling. TCRdb recomputed calls from the reads with MiXCR, one row per CDR3 protein. Of roughly 180,000 distinct CDR3 sequences detected, roughly 65% appear once; the ten largest clones hold about 44%. Regarding the study as a whole: The study found no significant CD8+ Simpson's diversity difference between patients and controls.

CD8+CD57+ cell expansion, shown by flow cytometry, had occurred in the patients selected for sequencing. All participating patients were living with severe acquired aplastic anemia. There was no therapy given to any patient before the blood sampling took place. Note on this clonotype: Its antigen is not identified.

V was clipped by 0 bases and J by 0 bases, with 4 bases between them. Germline CDR1 and CDR2: SGDLS and YYNGEE. The CDR3 length is 14 residues. The chain links TRBV9 to TRBJ1-5, with unresolved D. The sequenced sample consisted of sorted CD4+, CD8+, or CD8+CD57+ T cells (not recorded which) from PBMCs. This receptor was taken from a human donor with aplastic anemia. The CDR3 sequence: CASSVGASNQPQHF. DNA for the CDR3: TGTGCCAGCAGCGTAGGCGCTAGCAATCAGCCCCAGCATTTT.